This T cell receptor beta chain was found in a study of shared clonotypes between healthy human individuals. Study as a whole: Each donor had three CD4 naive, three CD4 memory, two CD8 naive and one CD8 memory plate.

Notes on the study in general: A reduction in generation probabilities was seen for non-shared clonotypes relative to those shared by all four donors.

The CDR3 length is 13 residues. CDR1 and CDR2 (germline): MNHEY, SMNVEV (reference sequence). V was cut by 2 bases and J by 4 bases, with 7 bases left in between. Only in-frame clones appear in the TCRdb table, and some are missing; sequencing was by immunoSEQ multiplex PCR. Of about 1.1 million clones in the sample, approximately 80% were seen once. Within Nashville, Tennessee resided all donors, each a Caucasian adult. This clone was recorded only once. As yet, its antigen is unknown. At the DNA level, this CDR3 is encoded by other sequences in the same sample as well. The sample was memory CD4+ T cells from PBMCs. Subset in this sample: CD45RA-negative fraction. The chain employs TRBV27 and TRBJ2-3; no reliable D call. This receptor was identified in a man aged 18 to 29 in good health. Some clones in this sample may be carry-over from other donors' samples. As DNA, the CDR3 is TGTGCCAGCAGTTTACAAGGGTCAGATACGCAGTATTTT. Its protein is CASSLQGSDTQYF.